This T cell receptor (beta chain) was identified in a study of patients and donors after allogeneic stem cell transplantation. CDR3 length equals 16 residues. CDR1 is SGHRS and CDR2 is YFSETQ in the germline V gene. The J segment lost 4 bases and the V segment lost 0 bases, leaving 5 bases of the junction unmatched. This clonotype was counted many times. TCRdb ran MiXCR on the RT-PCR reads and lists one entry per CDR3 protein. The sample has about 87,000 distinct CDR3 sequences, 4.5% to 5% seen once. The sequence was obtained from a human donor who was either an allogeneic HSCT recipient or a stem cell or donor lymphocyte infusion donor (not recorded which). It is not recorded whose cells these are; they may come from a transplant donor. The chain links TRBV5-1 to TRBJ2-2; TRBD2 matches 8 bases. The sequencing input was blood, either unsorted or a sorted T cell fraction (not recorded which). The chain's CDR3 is CASSLVSGTSTGELFF. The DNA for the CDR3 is TGCGCCAGCAGCTTGGTTAGCGGGACCTCCACCGGGGAGCTGTTTTTT.